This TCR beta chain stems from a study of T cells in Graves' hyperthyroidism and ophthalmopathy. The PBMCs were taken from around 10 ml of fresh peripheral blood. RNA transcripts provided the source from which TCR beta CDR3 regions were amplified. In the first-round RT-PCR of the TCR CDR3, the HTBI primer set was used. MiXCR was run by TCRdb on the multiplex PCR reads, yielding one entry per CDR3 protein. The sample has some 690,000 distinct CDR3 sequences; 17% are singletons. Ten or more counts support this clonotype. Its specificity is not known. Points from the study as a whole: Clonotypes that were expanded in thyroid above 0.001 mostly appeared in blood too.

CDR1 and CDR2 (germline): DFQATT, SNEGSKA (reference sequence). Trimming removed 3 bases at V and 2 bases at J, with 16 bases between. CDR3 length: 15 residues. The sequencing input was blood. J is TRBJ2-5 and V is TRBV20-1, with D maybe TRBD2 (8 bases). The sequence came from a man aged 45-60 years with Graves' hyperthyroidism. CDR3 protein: CSARRGRGVQETQYF. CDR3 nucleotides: TGCAGTGCTAGGAGGGGGCGGGGGGTGCAAGAGACCCAGTACTTC.